The T cell receptor (beta chain) described here comes from a study of shared clonotypes between healthy human individuals. Adults of Caucasian background living in Nashville, Tennessee made up all donors. CD4+ cells underwent separation, giving CD45RA+ naive and CD45RA-negative memory subsets. General study findings and limits: Generally, naive subsets (rather than memory subsets) showed larger estimated richness.

This clone was counted a single time. Its antigen is currently unknown. TCRdb's copy holds only in-frame clones and misses some; the assay was immunoSEQ multiplex PCR. The sample contains approximately 2,300,000 clones, just under 95% of which appear only once. V dropped 5 bases and J dropped 8; count of bases not matched to a gene: 8. This CDR3 is 14 amino acids long. The germline V gene has CDR1 SEHNR and CDR2 FQNEAQ (reference sequence). This chain uses TRBV7-9 with TRBJ1-4, with TRBD1 matching over 7 bases. Sequenced: naive CD4+ T cells from PBMCs. Documented subset: CD45RA+ positively selected. The TCR comes from a man younger than 35 in good health. Some clones in this sample may be carry-over from other donors' samples. CDR3 in amino acids: CASSPRGGIEKLFF. Here the CDR3 DNA reads TGTGCCAGCAGCCCCAGGGGGGGCATAGAAAAACTGTTTTTT.